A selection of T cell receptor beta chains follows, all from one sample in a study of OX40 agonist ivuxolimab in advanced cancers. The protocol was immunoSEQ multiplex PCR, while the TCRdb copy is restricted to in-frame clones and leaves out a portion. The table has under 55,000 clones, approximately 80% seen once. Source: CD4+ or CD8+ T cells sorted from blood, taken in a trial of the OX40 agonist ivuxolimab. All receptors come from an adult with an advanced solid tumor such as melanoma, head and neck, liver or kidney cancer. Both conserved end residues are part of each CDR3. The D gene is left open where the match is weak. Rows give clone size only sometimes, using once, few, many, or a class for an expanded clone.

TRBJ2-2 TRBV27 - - CASTALHANTGELFF TGTGCCAGCACCGCGCTACATGCGAACACCGGGGAGCTGTTTTTT
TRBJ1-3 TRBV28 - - CASSFSAGNTIYF TGTGCCAGCAGTTTTTCCGCAGGAAACACCATATATTTT
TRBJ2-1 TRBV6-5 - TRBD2 CASTSHEGLLNEQFF TGTGCCAGCACCTCCCATGAGGGACTATTGAATGAGCAGTTCTTC
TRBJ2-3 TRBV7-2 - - CASSETASTDTQYF TGTGCCAGCAGCGAGACCGCTAGCACAGATACGCAGTATTTT
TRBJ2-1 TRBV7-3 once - CASSPGGAGGYNEQFF TGTGCCAGCAGCCCAGGGGGGGCGGGAGGCTACAATGAGCAGTTCTTC
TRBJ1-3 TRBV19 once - CASSPGATSGNTIYF TGTGCCAGTAGTCCCGGGGCCACCTCTGGAAACACCATATATTTT
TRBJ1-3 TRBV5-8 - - CASGGGAAVISGNTIYF TGTGCCAGCGGCGGGGGGGCGGCCGTGATCTCTGGAAACACCATATATTTT
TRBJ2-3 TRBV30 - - CAWSVSTDTQYF TGTGCCTGGAGTGTAAGCACAGATACGCAGTATTTT
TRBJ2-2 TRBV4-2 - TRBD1 CASSQPGQGVSGELFF TGTGCCAGCAGCCAACCGGGACAGGGGGTCAGCGGGGAGCTGTTTTTT
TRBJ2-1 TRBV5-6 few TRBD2 CASSLGPHSGRAVSEQFF TGTGCCAGCAGCTTGGGGCCCCATAGCGGGAGGGCCGTAAGTGAGCAGTTCTTC
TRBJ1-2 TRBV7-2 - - CASSLSLDYGYTF TGTGCCAGCAGCTTATCTCTTGACTATGGCTACACCTTC
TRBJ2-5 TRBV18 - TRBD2 CASSLGWAGTIQETQYF TGTGCCAGCTCACTAGGCTGGGCAGGGACTATCCAAGAGACCCAGTACTTC
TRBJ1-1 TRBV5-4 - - CASSLGDKWVTVEAFF TGTGCCAGCAGCTTGGGCGACAAGTGGGTAACTGTCGAAGCTTTCTTT
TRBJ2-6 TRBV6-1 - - CACDTGYSGANVLTF TGTGCCTGCGACACAGGGTACTCTGGGGCCAACGTCCTGACTTTC
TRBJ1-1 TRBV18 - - CASSPQGTQNTEAFF TGTGCCAGCTCACCCCAGGGGACGCAGAACACTGAAGCTTTCTTT
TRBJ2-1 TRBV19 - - CASSIDAYNEQFF TGTGCCAGTAGTATCGATGCCTACAATGAGCAGTTCTTC
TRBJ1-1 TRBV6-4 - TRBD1 CASSVDRGTEAFF TGTGCCAGCAGTGTCGACAGGGGCACTGAAGCTTTCTTT
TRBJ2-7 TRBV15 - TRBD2 CATSVLAGDEQYF TGTGCCACCAGCGTACTAGCGGGAGACGAGCAGTACTTC
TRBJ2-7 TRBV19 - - CASSPGRVLDEQYF TGTGCCAGTTCGCCCGGCAGGGTCTTAGACGAGCAGTACTTC
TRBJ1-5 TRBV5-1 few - CASSLEGDGGQPQHF TGCGCCAGCAGCTTGGAAGGGGATGGGGGGCAGCCCCAGCATTTT
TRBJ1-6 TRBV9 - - CASSPGRANSPLHF TGTGCCAGCAGCCCCGGCAGGGCTAATTCACCCCTCCACTTT
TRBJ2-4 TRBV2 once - CASSEVRGENIQYF TGTGCCAGCAGTGAAGTTCGGGGCGAAAACATTCAGTACTTC
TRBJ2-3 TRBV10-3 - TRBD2 CAIRGTSGSTDTQYF TGTGCCATCCGAGGGACTAGCGGTAGCACAGATACGCAGTATTTT
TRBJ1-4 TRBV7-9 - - CASSPGGRNEKLFF TGTGCCAGCAGCCCCGGGGGGAGGAATGAAAAACTGTTTTTT
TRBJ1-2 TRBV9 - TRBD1 CASSPTQGSYGYTF TGTGCCAGCAGCCCGACACAGGGGTCCTATGGCTACACCTTC
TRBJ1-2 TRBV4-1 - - CASSQGGGYTF TGCGCCAGCAGCCAGGGGGGTGGCTACACCTTC
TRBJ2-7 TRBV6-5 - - CASSYSGAYEQYF TGTGCCAGCAGTTACTCCGGAGCGTACGAGCAGTACTTC
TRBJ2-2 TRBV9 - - CASSVGSGNGELFF TGTGCCAGCAGCGTAGGTTCAGGGAACGGGGAGCTGTTTTTT
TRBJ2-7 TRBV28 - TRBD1 CASSLGTAQYEQYF TGTGCCAGCAGTTTGGGGACAGCACAATACGAGCAGTACTTC
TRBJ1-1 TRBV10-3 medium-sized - CAISGGQLNTEAFF TGTGCCATCAGCGGGGGGCAGTTGAACACTGAAGCTTTCTTT
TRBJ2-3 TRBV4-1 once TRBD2 CASSASGAGDGDTQYF TGCGCCAGCAGCGCTTCTGGGGCGGGAGACGGTGATACGCAGTATTTT
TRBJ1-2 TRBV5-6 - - CASSHIDSGMGYTF TGTGCCAGCAGCCATATCGACAGTGGCATGGGCTACACCTTC
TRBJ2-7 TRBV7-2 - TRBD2 CASSSGTSGRSEQYF TGTGCCAGCAGCTCCGGGACTAGCGGGAGAAGCGAGCAGTACTTC
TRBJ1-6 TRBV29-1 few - CSVRDLNSPLHF TGCAGCGTCCGGGACCTTAATTCACCCCTCCACTTT
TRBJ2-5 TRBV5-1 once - CASSVAGQGQETQYF TGCGCCAGCAGCGTAGCCGGACAAGGACAAGAGACCCAGTACTTC
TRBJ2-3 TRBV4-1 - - CASSQVQSTDTQYF TGCGCCAGCAGCCAAGTGCAAAGCACAGATACGCAGTATTTT
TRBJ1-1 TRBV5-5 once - CASSSQVRFGSGNTEAFF TGTGCCAGCAGCTCCCAAGTTCGGTTTGGGTCTGGGAACACTGAAGCTTTCTTT
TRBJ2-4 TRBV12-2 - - CASRLATGPIDAKNIQYF TGTGCAAGTCGCTTAGCCACGGGACCCATAGACGCCAAAAACATTCAGTACTTC
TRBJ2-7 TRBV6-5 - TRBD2 CASSILAGGSEQYF TGTGCCAGCAGTATACTAGCGGGAGGATCCGAGCAGTACTTC
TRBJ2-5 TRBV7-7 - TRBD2 CASSLLAGEQETQYF TGTGCCAGCAGTTTATTAGCGGGGGAACAAGAGACCCAGTACTTC
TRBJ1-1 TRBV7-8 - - CASSYARGTEAFF TGTGCCAGCAGCTATGCCCGAGGGACTGAAGCTTTCTTT
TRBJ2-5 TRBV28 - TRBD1 CASSGNPTGGGQYF TGTGCCAGCAGCGGAAACCCGACAGGGGGCGGCCAGTACTTC
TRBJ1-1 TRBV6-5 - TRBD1 CASSLQGPANTEAFF TGTGCCAGCAGTTTACAGGGGCCGGCGAACACTGAAGCTTTCTTT
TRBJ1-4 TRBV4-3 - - CASSPRTDATNEKLFF TGCGCCAGCAGCCCCCGGACAGATGCAACTAATGAAAAACTGTTTTTT
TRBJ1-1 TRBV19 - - CASSIVLSGGTEAFF TGTGCCAGTAGTATAGTCCTCTCAGGCGGCACTGAAGCTTTCTTT
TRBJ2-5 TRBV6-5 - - CASSRTEQETQYF TGTGCCAGCAGCCGGACAGAGCAAGAGACCCAGTACTTC
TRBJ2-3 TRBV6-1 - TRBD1 CASSEPGQGTDTQYF TGTGCCAGCAGTGAACCGGGACAGGGCACAGATACGCAGTATTTT
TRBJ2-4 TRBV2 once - CASSEYASKNIQYF TGTGCCAGCAGTGAGTACGCCAGCAAAAACATTCAGTACTTC